This T cell receptor (beta chain) was documented in a study of cytomegalovirus exposure and HLA in healthy donors. V was clipped by 0 bases and J by 6 bases, with 9 bases between them. The CDR3 is made up of 14 amino acids. CDR1 and CDR2 from the germline V gene are SGHAT and FQNNGV. Comments on this clone: Its antigen is not known.

PCR was performed using 60 Vbeta and 13 Jbeta primers. TCRdb's copy holds only in-frame clones and misses some; the assay was immunoSEQ multiplex PCR. This table has roughly 130,000 clones, roughly four fifths appearing once. Study results and limitations: Sequencing depth roughly uniform across donors was assumed in presence/absence analyses. Reports credit the classifier with highly specific, highly sensitive diagnosis of cytomegalovirus status. Later work found that TCR association rates differed between HLA loci; DRB1 had the most and HLA-C the fewest.

Sequenced material: PBMCs. V is TRBV11-2 and J is TRBJ2-1; a weak D match, TRBD2 (7 bases). The TCR was taken from a woman aged 40-49 years in good health and CMV-seronegative. CDR3 DNA: TGTGCCAGCAGCTTAGACGGGGGGCCCAATGAGCAGTTCTTC. Its translation: CASSLDGGPNEQFF. Drawing the rest from reference TRBV11-2 and TRBJ2-1, the complete variable domain is EAGVAQSPRYKIIEKRQSVAFWCNPISGHATLYWYQQILGQGPKLLIQFQNNGVVDDSQLPKDRFSAERLKGVDSTLKIQPAKLEDSAVYLCASSLDGGPNEQFFGPGTRLTVL.